Below, one T cell receptor (beta chain) is given with its context. This record comes from a study of OX40 agonist ivuxolimab in advanced cancers. The CDR3 has 17 amino acids. V lost 0 bases to trimming and J lost 2 bases, with 17 bases between them. Germline-derived CDR1 and CDR2 are SGHDT and YYEEEE. Using immunoSEQ multiplex PCR, the repertoire was profiled, and TCRdb retains in-frame clones only, with some absent. In the table there are roughly 70,000 clones, 80% to 90% of which are singletons. The sample consisted of CD4+ or CD8+ T cells sorted from blood, taken in a trial of the OX40 agonist ivuxolimab. The TCR sequence derives from an adult with an advanced solid tumor such as melanoma, head and neck, liver or kidney cancer. This chain joins TRBV5-6 and TRBJ1-2; the D is unclear. CDR3 DNA sequence: TGTGCCAGCAGCTTGGCCAAGGTAGCAGTGTCAAACTATGGCTACACCTTC. Protein product: CASSLAKVAVSNYGYTF.